This T cell receptor beta chain was sequenced during a study of CD8+CD57+ T cells in acquired aplastic anemia. The germline CDR1 and CDR2 sequences are SEHNR and FQNEAQ (reference sequence). The CDR3 has 13 residues if both end residues are counted. Previously, flow cytometry had revealed CD8+CD57+ cell expansion in the patients chosen for sequencing. Blood was sampled before the patients had received any therapy. Researchers used genomic DNA as the template to profile TCR beta VDJ and CDR3. Each CDR3 protein gets one entry after TCRdb re-called the reads with MiXCR. The table lists roughly 250,000 distinct CDR3 sequences, approximately 79% of them singletons. In the case of this clonotype: This CDR3 is missing its conserved last phenylalanine or tryptophan, likely due to a read error. No DNA is shown, since the ends of the CDR3 on it are uncertain; the CDR3 is the one TCRdb lists.

The receptor's source is a human donor with aplastic anemia. The sample consisted of sorted CD4+, CD8+, or CD8+CD57+ T cells (not recorded which) from PBMCs. The V gene is TRBV7-9, the J gene TRBJ2-1; the table assigns TRBD1, which was not confirmed against the DNA. The CDR3 is CASSSGGGADQCY.